This T cell receptor beta chain is drawn from a study of post-analysis software for immune sequencing data. This clonotype was seen a few times. Antigen unknown. TCR beta cDNA libraries had unique molecular identifiers. TCRdb re-derived calls from the PCR reads in MiXCR, one entry per CDR3 protein. The sample carries hundreds of thousands of distinct CDR3 sequences, around 40% recorded once. In germline, CDR1 is SGHTA, CDR2 FQGNSA. The V end was cut by 2 bases, the J end by 0 bases, with 7 bases between. The CDR3 has 14 residues. Notes on the study in general: Multiple sclerosis patients had significantly lower normalized Chao1 diversity than controls. Elevated frequency relative to controls characterized a handful of TRBV segments in patients, TRBV5-6, TRBV5-1 and TRBV20-1 among them.

The sequenced sample consisted of blood. This sequence joins TRBV7-2 and TRBJ2-5; D remains ambiguous. This TCR derives from a girl between 5 and 17 years old with multiple sclerosis. This CDR3 is CASSLNKYQETQYF. DNA of the CDR3: TGTGCCAGCAGCTTAAACAAGTACCAAGAGACCCAGTACTTC. Filled out from reference TRBV7-2 and TRBJ2-5, the complete variable domain reads GAGVSQSPSNKVTEKGKDVELRCDPISGHTALYWYRQSLGQGLEFLIYFQGNSAPDKSGLPSDRFSAERTGGSVSTLTIQRTQQEDSAVYLCASSLNKYQETQYFGPGTRLLVL.